This record looks at one T cell receptor (beta chain) sequence and its context. The antigen remains unidentified. These data come from a study of cytomegalovirus exposure and HLA in healthy donors. Nominally healthy donors provided the samples, though records likely missed some immune exposures. Study-level results: When analyzed later, a missense DCLRE1C variant was found to be linked to TCR beta V- and J-gene trimming.

Primers included in the PCR were 60 Vbeta and 13 Jbeta primers. Some clones are missing from TCRdb's copy, which holds only in-frame ones; the method was immunoSEQ multiplex PCR. Of some 150,000 clones detected, nearly 80% appear once; the ten largest clones hold roughly 0.7%. Per the germline V gene, CDR1 is MRHNA and CDR2 is SNTAGT. J lost 1 base, V lost 3 bases, and 0 bases had no gene match. CDR3 length equals 14 residues. This chain links TRBV6-4 with TRBJ2-3; 8 bases are a match to TRBD2. The clonotype comes from a male donor in good health and CMV-seronegative. Sequencing input: PBMCs. CDR3 nucleotide sequence: TGTGCCAGCAGTGAAGCGGGAGGCACAGATACGCAGTATTTT. Its protein is CASSEAGGTDTQYF.